These T cell receptor beta chains were read from a single sample in a study of T cell clones after liver transplantation. Only in-frame clones appear in the TCRdb table, and some are missing; sequencing was by immunoSEQ multiplex PCR. The data contain about 80,000 clones, roughly 85% of them seen just once; the ten biggest clones take up approximately 0.47%. The sequenced sample was CD4+ T cells from blood, obtained just over 45 months after liver transplant. The receptors stem from a human patient who received a liver transplant. The graft donor may be the source of some T cells. Each CDR3 is given with its conserved first and last residue. Each record gives: clone size, V gene, J gene, D gene, CDR3 DNA, CDR3 protein. D genes are given only for firm matches. Where a row states a size, it is once, few, many or the class of an expanded clone; other rows omit it.

>NA|TRBV28|TRBJ2-7|TRBD1
TGTGCCAGCAGGGAGACAGGGGCGGGGGAGCAGTACTTC
CASRETGAGEQYF
>once|TRBV6-6|TRBJ2-3|TRBD1
TGTGCCAGCAGTGCCTCCGGGACAGGGATCACAGATACGCAGTATTTT
CASSASGTGITDTQYF
>NA|TRBV7-3|TRBJ2-7|NA
TGTGCCAGCAGTTTACAAGGGGGCGAGCAGTACTTC
CASSLQGGEQYF
>NA|TRBV5-6|TRBJ2-2|NA
TGTGCCAGCAGCTTGATTAGTGGGTCCACCGGCACCGGGGAGCTGTTTTTT
CASSLISGSTGTGELFF
>NA|TRBV15|TRBJ1-4|NA
TGTGCCACCAGCAGACCTACAGAGGCCCGGGAACTGTTTTTT
CATSRPTEARELFF
>NA|TRBV9|TRBJ2-1|TRBD2
TGTGCCAGCAATAGGGAGCGGGACTCCTACAATGAGCAGTTCTTC
CASNRERDSYNEQFF
>few|TRBV28|TRBJ2-7|TRBD2
TGTGCCAGCAGGCAAACTAGCGGGAGGGCCTACGAGCAGTACTTC
CASRQTSGRAYEQYF
>once|TRBV7-2|TRBJ1-5|NA
TGTGCCAGCAGCTTTGGGCAGGGCGTCAATCAGCCCCAGCATTTT
CASSFGQGVNQPQHF
>NA|TRBV7-9|TRBJ2-5|NA
TGTGCCAGCAGCTTATCCGGGACCTTCCAAGAGACCCAGTACTTC
CASSLSGTFQETQYF
>NA|TRBV29-1|TRBJ1-4|TRBD1
TGCAGCGGGATGGGACAGGGGAATGAAAAACTGTTTTTT
CSGMGQGNEKLFF
>NA|TRBV28|TRBJ2-1|NA
TGTGCCAGCACCCTCCCAACTAGGGAGCAGTTCTTC
CASTLPTREQFF
>NA|TRBV19|TRBJ2-3|TRBD1
TGTGCCAGTAGTATAGGGGGACAGGGCGGTACGCAGTATTTT
CASSIGGQGGTQYF
>NA|TRBV4-3|TRBJ2-7|NA
TGCGCCAGCAGCCGAGAGCACGGGGCAGGGGCCCCGTACGAGCAGTACTTC
CASSREHGAGAPYEQYF
>few|TRBV28|TRBJ2-7|NA
TGTGCCAGCACCCTGGGGGCGGACCCCTACGAGCAGTACTTC
CASTLGADPYEQYF
>NA|TRBV5-1|TRBJ1-5|NA
TGCGCCGAACAGGGTCAGTATTTGGGCAATCAGCCCCAGCATTTT
CAEQGQYLGNQPQHF
>few|TRBV28|TRBJ1-2|NA
TGTGCCAGCAGTTTGGGCAGGGCCTATGGCTACACCTTC
CASSLGRAYGYTF
>NA|TRBV19|TRBJ2-1|NA
TGTGCCAGTAGTAACGATTATGGGGGATCCGATGAGCAGTTCTTC
CASSNDYGGSDEQFF